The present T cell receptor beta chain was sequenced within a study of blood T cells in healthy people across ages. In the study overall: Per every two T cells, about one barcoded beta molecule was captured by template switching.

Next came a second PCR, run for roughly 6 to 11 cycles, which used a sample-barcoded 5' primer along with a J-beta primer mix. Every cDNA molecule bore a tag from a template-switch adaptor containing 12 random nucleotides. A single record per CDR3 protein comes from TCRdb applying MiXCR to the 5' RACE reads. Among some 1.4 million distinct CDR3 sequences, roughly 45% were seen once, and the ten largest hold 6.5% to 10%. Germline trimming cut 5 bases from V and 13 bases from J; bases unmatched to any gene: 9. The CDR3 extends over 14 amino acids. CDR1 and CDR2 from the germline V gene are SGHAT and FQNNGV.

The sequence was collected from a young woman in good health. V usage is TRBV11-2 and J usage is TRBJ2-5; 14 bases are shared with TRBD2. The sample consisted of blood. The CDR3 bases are TGTGCCAGCAGCCCCGGGACTAGCGGGGGCCAAGGGTACTTC. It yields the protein CASSPGTSGGQGYF. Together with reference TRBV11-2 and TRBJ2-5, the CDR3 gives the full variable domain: EAGVAQSPRYKIIEKRQSVAFWCNPISGHATLYWYQQILGQGPKLLIQFQNNGVVDDSQLPKDRFSAERLKGVDSTLKIQPAKLEDSAVYLCASSPGTSGGQGYFGPGTRLLVL.